The source of this TCR beta chain is a study of CD8 T cells in ankylosing spondylitis. Broader study findings: Significant enrichment of disease-linked clones was reportedly seen in matched ankylosing spondylitis synovial fluid. A motif in TCR beta, a set of several highly homologous variants, appeared characteristic of ankylosing spondylitis blood.

To note about this clonotype: What it binds is not known.

Using quantitative 5'-RACE with molecular barcodes, the authors made TCR beta libraries. TCRdb recomputed calls from the 5' RACE reads with MiXCR, one row per CDR3 protein. The sample holds about 90,000 distinct CDR3 sequences; more than 8.5% are singletons and the top ten take roughly 29%. Trimming took off 11 bases at V and 6 bases at J, with 17 bases between the two ends. Germline-derived CDR1 and CDR2 are SNHLY and FYNNEI. The CDR3 consists of 13 residues. The chain has TRBV2 and TRBJ2-1, with a tentative D call TRBD2 (6 bases). This receptor was taken from a male donor with ankylosing spondylitis. The sequenced material came from blood, either unsorted or a sorted T cell fraction (not recorded which). This CDR3 is CAYGTGMGNEQFF. The CDR3 DNA sequence: TGTGCCTACGGGACTGGAATGGGCAATGAGCAGTTCTTC.